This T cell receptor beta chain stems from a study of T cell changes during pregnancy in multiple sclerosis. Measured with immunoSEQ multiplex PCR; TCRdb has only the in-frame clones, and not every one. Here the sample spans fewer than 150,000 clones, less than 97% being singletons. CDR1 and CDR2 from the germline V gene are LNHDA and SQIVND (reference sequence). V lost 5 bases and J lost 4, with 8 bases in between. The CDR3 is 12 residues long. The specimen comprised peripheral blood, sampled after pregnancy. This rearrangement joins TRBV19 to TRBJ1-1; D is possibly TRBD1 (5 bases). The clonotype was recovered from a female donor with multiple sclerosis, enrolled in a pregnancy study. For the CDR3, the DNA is TGTGCCAGTAGTCCCGGGGGCACTGAAGCTTTCTTT. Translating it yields CASSPGGTEAFF.